What follows describes a single T cell receptor beta chain. The antigen is undetermined. This specimen comes from a study of cytomegalovirus exposure and HLA in healthy donors. Study in general: In an earlier analysis, 95 million to 130 million unique TCR beta sequences were found from some 200 million T cells.

Study results and caveats: Cytomegalovirus association was assigned to about 180 TCR beta chains. One variant, a missense change in DCLRE1C, was linked in a later analysis to TCR beta V- and J-gene trimming. Under in vitro conditions, three CMV-associated chains were confirmed as specific for CMV antigens.

Germline V gene lookup returns CDR1 SEHNR and CDR2 FQNEAQ (reference sequence). The CDR3 loop spans 14 amino acids. Trimming left V 5 bases short and J 0 bases short, with 8 bases between. Primers included in the PCR were 60 Vbeta and 13 Jbeta primers. The assay was immunoSEQ multiplex PCR, and TCRdb's table has in-frame clones only and misses some. Among 70,000 to 95,000 clones listed, roughly 60% were seen once. The sample taken for sequencing was PBMCs. The chain uses TRBV7-9 and TRBJ2-1; D is uncertain. The sequence was collected from a woman in her 30s in good health and CMV-seropositive. CDR3 protein: CASSRLSSYNEQFF. The CDR3 DNA reads as TGTGCCAGCAGCCGCCTGAGCTCCTACAATGAGCAGTTCTTC.